This entry lists 13 T cell receptor beta chains sequenced from one sample in a study of T cell responses to AZD1222 COVID-19 vaccine. The assay was immunoSEQ multiplex PCR, and TCRdb's table has in-frame clones only and misses some. The profile shows about 73,000 clones, around 88% of them singletons. The specimen comprised peripheral blood, sampled on day 0 of AZD1222 vaccination. All receptors come from an adult in good health.

The J gene is TRBJ2-7, the V gene TRBV7-8; 14 bases map to TRBD2. The CDR3 totals 15 residues. Germline V gene sequence: CDR1 SGHVS, CDR2 FQNEAQ. Trimming cost V 1 base and J 12 bases; bases outside gene matches: 8. CDR3 region: CASSLGPGTSGSLYF. The DNA for the CDR3 is TGTGCCAGCAGCTTAGGTCCCGGGACTAGCGGGAGTCTGTACTTC.

The sample holds a few counts of this clone. The chain joins TRBV28 to TRBJ1-5; the match to TRBD1 covers 9 bases. The trim removed 3 bases at V and 7 bases at J, leaving 1 base unmatched. The CDR3 sequence is 13 residues long. The germline CDR1 and CDR2 sequences are MDHEN and SYDVKM. CDR3 in DNA: TGTGCCAGCAGTTTTACAGGGGGCCAGCCCCAGCATTTT. Residues: CASSFTGGQPQHF. Full variable domain (remainder filled in from reference TRBV28 and TRBJ1-5): DVKVTQSSRYLVKRTGEKVFLECVQDMDHENMFWYRQDPGLGLRLIYFSYDVKMKEKGDIPEGYSVSREKKERFSLILESASTNQTSMYLCASSFTGGQPQHFGDGTRLSIL.

The J gene is TRBJ1-2, the V gene TRBV6-5; tentative D call: TRBD1 (6 bases). Per germline, CDR1 MNHEY and CDR2 SVGAGI. The V end was cut by 7 bases, the J end by 4 bases, with 16 bases between. The CDR3 has 14 amino acids. CDR3 bases: TGTGCCAGCAAAGTTCAGGGGCTTGCCTATGGCTACACCTTC. It is translated as CASKVQGLAYGYTF.

The rearrangement joins TRBV2 to TRBJ1-2, with D perhaps TRBD1 (6 bases). The CDR3 loop spans 15 amino acids. Germline assignment: CDR1 SNHLY and CDR2 FYNNEI. V lost 3 bases to trimming and J lost 3 bases, with 14 bases between them. The CDR3 DNA is TGTGCCAGCAGTGATATCGGGGGGGCCGACTATGGCTACACCTTC. Translating gives CASSDIGGADYGYTF. Drawing the rest from reference TRBV2 and TRBJ1-2, the complete variable domain is EPEVTQTPSHQVTQMGQEVILRCVPISNHLYFYWYRQILGQKVEFLVSFYNNEISEKSEIFDDQFSVERPDGSNFTLKIRSTKLEDSAMYFCASSDIGGADYGYTFGSGTRLTVV.

This chain's CDR3 is CASSLDRDHEQYF. CDR3 sequence (DNA): TGTGCCAGCAGTTTGGACAGGGACCACGAGCAGTACTTC. The chain joins TRBV27 to TRBJ2-7; 8 bases fit TRBD1. Germline trimming cut 3 bases from V and 5 bases from J; bases unmatched to any gene: 3. The CDR3 is made up of 13 amino acids. CDR1 MNHEY and CDR2 SMNVEV come from the germline V gene (reference sequence).

The rearrangement links TRBV2 to TRBJ2-6; 8 bases align to TRBD2. Germline V gene lookup returns CDR1 SNHLY and CDR2 FYNNEI. The ends lost 5 bases at V and 0 bases at J; junction bases unmatched: 0. CDR3 length equals 15 residues. The CDR3 sequence is CASSRGGSGANVLTF. The CDR3 nucleotides are TGTGCCAGCAGTCGGGGGGGCTCTGGGGCCAACGTCCTGACTTTC.

This sequence joins TRBV6-4 and TRBJ2-2; possibly TRBD2 for D (5 bases). Trimming removed 4 bases from V and 8 bases from J, with 17 bases in between. Germline CDR1 and CDR2: MRHNA and SNTAGT. The CDR3 runs 15 residues. CDR3 in amino acids: CASSVLGLERGELFF. CDR3 nucleotides: TGTGCCAGCAGTGTCCTAGGACTGGAGAGAGGGGAGCTGTTTTTT.

The genes are TRBV4-2 and TRBJ2-1; D is perhaps TRBD2 (6 bases). Germline assignment: CDR1 LGHNA and CDR2 YNFKEQ. The CDR3 sequence is 18 residues long. Trimming removed 3 bases at V and 2 bases at J, with 20 bases between. Here the CDR3 reads CASSHPILSGGAYNEQFF. CDR3 nucleotides: TGTGCCAGCAGCCATCCGATCCTTAGCGGAGGGGCCTACAATGAGCAGTTCTTC.

The chain recombines TRBV18 with TRBJ2-1; no reliable D call. Germline-derived CDR1 and CDR2 are KGHSH and LQKENI. The CDR3 spans 15 residues. Trimming took off 6 bases at V and 6 bases at J, with 18 bases between the two ends. The CDR3, as DNA: TGTGCCAGCTCTCCGCAGCCTAGAACTGGCAATGAGCAGTTCTTC. It yields the protein CASSPQPRTGNEQFF.

This chain connects TRBV7-6 to TRBJ2-1; TRBD2 matches at 12 bases. The germline V gene has CDR1 SGHVS and CDR2 FNYEAQ. The CDR3 is 16 amino acids. V dropped 5 bases and J dropped 8; count of bases not matched to a gene: 10. The CDR3 coding sequence is TGTGCCAGCAGCGAAGAGACTAGCGGGAGACCCGATGAGCAGTTCTTC. Translated: CASSEETSGRPDEQFF.

This chain joins TRBV10-3 and TRBJ1-2; D might be TRBD1 (6 bases). This CDR3 is built from 13 residues. V was pared by 3 bases and J by 8 bases, with 13 bases between. CDR1 and CDR2 from the germline V gene are ENHRY and SYGVKD. The CDR3 loop is CAISDVQGEGYTF. CDR3 nucleotides: TGTGCCATCAGTGATGTACAGGGCGAGGGCTACACCTTC.

This clone was seen just once. V gene TRBV9 combines with J gene TRBJ2-3; tentative D call: TRBD2 (5 bases). The CDR3 loop spans 15 amino acids. Trimming stripped 1 base from V and 5 bases from J, with 14 bases between. The V gene's germline CDR1 is SGDLS and CDR2 YYNGEE. The DNA of the CDR3 is TGTGCCAGCAGCGTACCCAGCCCCGGAGGAGATACGCAGTATTTT. Its protein is CASSVPSPGGDTQYF.

This chain links TRBV28 with TRBJ1-1; 7 bases line up with TRBD1. This CDR3 has 15 amino acids. The germline V gene encodes CDR1 MDHEN and CDR2 SYDVKM. Losses at the gene ends were 5 bases for V and 10 bases for J; bases not matched to a gene: 16. The CDR3 nucleotides are TGTGCCAGCAGTAGATCGACAGGGTGGGGGTGGCTAGCTTTCTTT. Its protein product is CASSRSTGWGWLAFF. Full variable domain (missing parts from reference TRBV28 and TRBJ1-1): DVKVTQSSRYLVKRTGEKVFLECVQDMDHENMFWYRQDPGLGLRLIYFSYDVKMKEKGDIPEGYSVSREKKERFSLILESASTNQTSMYLCASSRSTGWGWLAFFGQGTRLTVV.